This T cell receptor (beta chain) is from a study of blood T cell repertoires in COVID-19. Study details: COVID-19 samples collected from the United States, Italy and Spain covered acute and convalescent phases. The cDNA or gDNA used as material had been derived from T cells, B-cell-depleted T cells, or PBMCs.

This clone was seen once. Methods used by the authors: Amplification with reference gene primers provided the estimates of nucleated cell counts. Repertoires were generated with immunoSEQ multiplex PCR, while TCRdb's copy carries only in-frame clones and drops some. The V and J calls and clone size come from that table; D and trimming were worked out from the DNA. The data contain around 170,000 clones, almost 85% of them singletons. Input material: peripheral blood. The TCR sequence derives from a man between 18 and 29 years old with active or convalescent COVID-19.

CDR3 region: CASSAGAGGTYEQYF. In nucleotides, the CDR3 is TGTGCCAGTAGTGCTGGGGCGGGGGGAACCTACGAGCAGTACTTC. The genes are TRBV19 and TRBJ2-7, with 8 bases that match TRBD2. CDR3 size: 15 residues. The junction had 8 bases not matched to a gene; V was cut back by 5 bases and J by 2 bases. The germline gives CDR1 LNHDA, CDR2 SQIVND (reference sequence).